This T cell receptor (beta chain) is from a study of blood T cells in healthy people across ages. Total RNA extraction produced at least 5.5 micrograms (per sample) for the study. Findings and caveats of the study: Unsorted PBMCs ruled out conclusive naive versus antigen-experienced comparison.

Germline CDR1 and CDR2: LNHDA and SQIVND (reference sequence). Trimming stripped 5 bases from V and 9 bases from J, with 14 bases between. The CDR3 totals 14 residues. Remarks on this clonotype: Its specificity is unknown.

Combining a sample-barcoded 5' primer with a J-beta primer mix, a second PCR ran for roughly 6 to 12 cycles. TCRdb re-derived calls from the 5' RACE reads in MiXCR, one entry per CDR3 protein. The profile shows around 280,000 distinct CDR3 sequences, around 30% of them singletons. The chain uses TRBV19 and TRBJ1-6; D may be TRBD1 (5 bases). Sequenced: blood. The clonotype was recovered from a woman between 65 and 79 years old in good health. The CDR3 region is CASSANPGLSPLHF. CDR3 sequence (DNA): TGTGCCAGTAGTGCCAACCCAGGGCTTTCACCCCTCCACTTT. The entire variable domain, with the rest obtained from reference TRBV19 and TRBJ1-6, is as follows: DGGITQSPKYLFRKEGQNVTLSCEQNLNHDAMYWYRQDPGQGLRLIYYSQIVNDFQKGDIAEGYSVSREKKESFPLTVTSAQKNPTAFYLCASSANPGLSPLHFGNGTRLTVT.